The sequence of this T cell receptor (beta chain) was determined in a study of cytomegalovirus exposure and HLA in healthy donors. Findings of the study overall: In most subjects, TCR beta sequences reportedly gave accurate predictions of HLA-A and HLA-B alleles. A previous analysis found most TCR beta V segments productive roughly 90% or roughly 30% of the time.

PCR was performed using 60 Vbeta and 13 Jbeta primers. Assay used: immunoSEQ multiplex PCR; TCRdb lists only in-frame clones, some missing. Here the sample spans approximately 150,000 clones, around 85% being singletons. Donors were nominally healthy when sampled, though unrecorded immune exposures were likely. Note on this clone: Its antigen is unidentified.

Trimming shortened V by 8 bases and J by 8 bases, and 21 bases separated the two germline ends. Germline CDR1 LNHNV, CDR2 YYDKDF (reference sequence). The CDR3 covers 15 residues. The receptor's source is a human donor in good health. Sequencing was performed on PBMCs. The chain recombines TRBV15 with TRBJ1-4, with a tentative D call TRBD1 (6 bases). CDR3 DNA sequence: TGTGCCACCGGAAGGTTTGTAAAGGACAGAGAAAAACTGTTTTTT. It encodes CATGRFVKDREKLFF.